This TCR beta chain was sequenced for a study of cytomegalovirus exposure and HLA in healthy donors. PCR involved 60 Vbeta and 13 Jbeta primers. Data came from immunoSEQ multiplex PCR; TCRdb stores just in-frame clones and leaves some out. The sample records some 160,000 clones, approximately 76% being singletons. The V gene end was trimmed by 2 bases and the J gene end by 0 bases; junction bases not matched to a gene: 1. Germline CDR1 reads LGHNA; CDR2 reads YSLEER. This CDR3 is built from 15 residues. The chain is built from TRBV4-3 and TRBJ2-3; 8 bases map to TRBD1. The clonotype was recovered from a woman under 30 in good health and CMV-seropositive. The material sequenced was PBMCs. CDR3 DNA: TGCGCCAGCAGCCAAAGGACAGGGAGCACAGATACGCAGTATTTT. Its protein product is CASSQRTGSTDTQYF.